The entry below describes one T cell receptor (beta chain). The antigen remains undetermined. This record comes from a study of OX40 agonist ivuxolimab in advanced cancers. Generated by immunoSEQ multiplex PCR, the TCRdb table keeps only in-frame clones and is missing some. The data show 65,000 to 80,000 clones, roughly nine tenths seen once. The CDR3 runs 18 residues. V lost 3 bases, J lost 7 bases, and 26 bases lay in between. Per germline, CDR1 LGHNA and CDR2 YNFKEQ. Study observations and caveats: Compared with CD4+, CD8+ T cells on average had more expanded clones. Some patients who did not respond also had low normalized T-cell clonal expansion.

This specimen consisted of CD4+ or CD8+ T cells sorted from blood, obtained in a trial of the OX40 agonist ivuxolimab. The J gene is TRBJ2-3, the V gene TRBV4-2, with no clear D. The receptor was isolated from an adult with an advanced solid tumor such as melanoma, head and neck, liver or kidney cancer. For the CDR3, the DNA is TGTGCCAGCAGCCAGCGCCTCCCAGGCCCGACCGAGGCCTATACGCAGTATTTT. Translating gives CASSQRLPGPTEAYTQYF.